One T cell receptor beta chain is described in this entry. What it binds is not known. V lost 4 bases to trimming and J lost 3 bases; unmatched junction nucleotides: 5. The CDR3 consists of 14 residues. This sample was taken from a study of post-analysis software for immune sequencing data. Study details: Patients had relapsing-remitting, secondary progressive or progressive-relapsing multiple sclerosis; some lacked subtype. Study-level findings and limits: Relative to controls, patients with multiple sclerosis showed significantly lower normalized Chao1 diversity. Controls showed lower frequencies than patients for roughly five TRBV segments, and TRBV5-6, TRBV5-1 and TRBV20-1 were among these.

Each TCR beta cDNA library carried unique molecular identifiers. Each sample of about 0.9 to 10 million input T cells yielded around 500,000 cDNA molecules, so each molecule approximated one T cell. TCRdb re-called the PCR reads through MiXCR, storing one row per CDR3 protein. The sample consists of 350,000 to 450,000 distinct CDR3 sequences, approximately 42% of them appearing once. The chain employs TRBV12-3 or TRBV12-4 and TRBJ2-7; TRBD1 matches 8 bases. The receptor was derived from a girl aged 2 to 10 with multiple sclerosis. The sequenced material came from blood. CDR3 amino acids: CASSWTGQNYEQYF. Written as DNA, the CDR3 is TGTGCCAGCAGTTGGACAGGGCAGAACTACGAGCAGTACTTC.